This T cell receptor (beta chain) was captured in a study of blood T cells in healthy people across ages. To note about this clonotype: Relative to the germline gene, one junction end is altered; a read error may explain this.

The CDR3 contains 19 residues. Germline CDR1 is ENHRY and CDR2 is SYGVKD. Alongside a J-beta primer mix, a sample-barcoded 5' primer served in a second PCR lasting 7 to 11 cycles. TCRdb re-analysed the 5' RACE reads in MiXCR, keeping a single row per CDR3 protein. This sample has around 800,000 distinct CDR3 sequences, with roughly 24% found just once. The same data also contributed to another study, on T cells of mothers and their children. Per that study: The overlap seen between related mothers and children slightly exceeded that of unrelated pairs, though not significantly.

The specimen was blood. The rearrangement joins TRBV10-3 to TRBJ2-1; the match to TRBD2 covers 13 bases. The J call is uncertain, as TRBJ2-7 better fits the DNA end. This TCR was recovered from a boy younger than 18 in good health. The CDR3, as DNA: TGTGCCATCAGTGTGACTAGCGGGGGGTTATCCTCCCCCTCCTATGAGCAGTACTTC. It encodes CAISVTSGGLSSPSYEQYF.